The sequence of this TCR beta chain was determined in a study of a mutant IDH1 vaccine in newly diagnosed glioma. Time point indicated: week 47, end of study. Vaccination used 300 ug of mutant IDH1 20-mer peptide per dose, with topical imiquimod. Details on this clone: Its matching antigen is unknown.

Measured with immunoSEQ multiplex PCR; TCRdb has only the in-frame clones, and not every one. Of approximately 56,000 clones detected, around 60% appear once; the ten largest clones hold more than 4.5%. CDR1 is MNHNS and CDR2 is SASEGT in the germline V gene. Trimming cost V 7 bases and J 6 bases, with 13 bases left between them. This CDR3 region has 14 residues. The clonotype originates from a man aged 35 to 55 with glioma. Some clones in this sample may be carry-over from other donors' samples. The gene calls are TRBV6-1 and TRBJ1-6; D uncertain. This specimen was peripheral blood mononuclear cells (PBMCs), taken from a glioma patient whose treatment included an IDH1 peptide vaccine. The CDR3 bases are TGTGCCAGCAAGTCCGGGAAAATTAATTCACCCCTCCACTTT. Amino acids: CASKSGKINSPLHF.